The next 27 T cell receptor beta chains were all read from a single sample in a study of primary melanoma T cells and metastatic recurrence (dated by TCRdb to the early 2020s). The library was generated by the immunoSEQ multiplex PCR assay. The source is immuneACCESS, and TCRdb retained only in-frame sequences with V and J called. Part of the clones is not carried over; for the studies checked, unresolved V genes explain less than half of this, and the remainder is unexplained. For this sample the table gives more than 850 clones, of which 70% to 90% were detected only once. Approximately 32% of the sample goes to the ten largest clones. The sample taken for sequencing was melanoma tumor tissue. Source of these receptors: a human donor with melanoma.

The table lists this clone with a count of one. V usage is TRBV11-3 and J usage is TRBJ2-7; 9 bases align to TRBD1. Unmatched junction bases numbered 4, after V lost 3 bases and J lost 4 bases. The CDR3 covers 14 residues. CDR1 and CDR2 (germline): SGHNT, YENEEA. The chain's CDR3 is CASSLTQGAYEQYF. Here the CDR3 DNA reads TGTGCCAGCAGCTTGACACAGGGGGCTTACGAGCAGTACTTC. Based on the CDR3 plus reference TRBV11-3 and TRBJ2-7, the full variable domain is EAGVVQSPRYKIIEKKQPVAFWCNPISGHNTLYWYLQNLGQGPELLIRYENEEAVDDSQLPKDRFSAERLKGVDSTLKIQPAELGDSAVYLCASSLTQGAYEQYFGPGTRLTVT.

The chain combines TRBV23-1 with TRBJ2-6; D is possibly TRBD1 (7 bases). TRBV23-1 is known as an ORF, though its function is uncertain. The CDR3 sequence is 22 residues long. V lost 4 bases, J lost 0 bases, and 28 bases lay in between. This chain's CDR3 is CASSPHLEGAVRSTSGANVLTF. The CDR3 DNA sequence: TGCGCCAGCAGTCCCCACTTGGAGGGGGCTGTGCGAAGCACCTCTGGGGCCAACGTCCTGACTTTC.

The chain employs TRBV7-1 and TRBJ2-2; D gene unclear. TRBV7-1 is labeled an ORF, and its function is uncertain. The CDR3 consists of 13 residues. Trimming removed 5 bases from V and 5 bases from J, with 9 bases in between. CDR3 nucleotide sequence: TGTGCCAGCAGCGTAGCTAGGACCGGGGAGCTGTTTTTT. Translated: CASSVARTGELFF.

This clone showed up just once. The chain has TRBV6-8 and TRBJ1-2, with TRBD1 as a possible D gene (6 bases). The germline V and J ends were trimmed by 6 bases and 7 bases, with 18 bases remaining between them. In germline, CDR1 is MNHGY, CDR2 SAAAGT. This CDR3 has 14 amino acids. The CDR3 sequence is CASSPDRSYGGYTF. The CDR3 nucleotides are TGTGCCAGCAGCCCCGACAGGAGTTATGGTGGCTACACCTTC.

The chain is built from TRBV10-3 and TRBJ2-3; weak D call: TRBD1 (5 bases). This CDR3 region has 16 residues. The V and J ends lost 0 bases and 0 bases respectively, with 10 bases between them. Germline-derived CDR1 and CDR2 are ENHRY and SYGVKD. In DNA, the CDR3 is TGTGCCATCAGTGAGTCTAAAGGGGTCAGCACAGATACGCAGTATTTT. Translated, it gives CAISESKGVSTDTQYF.

The V and J genes are TRBV23-1 and TRBJ2-3; D unclear. Being an ORF, TRBV23-1 has a function that is uncertain. With 6 bases removed from V and 4 bases from J, the gap between germline ends came to 17 bases. The CDR3 covers 15 residues. CDR3 bases: TGCGCCAGCAGCCAAGGTTTCAGGTCCCCAGATACGCAGTATTTT. Protein: CASSQGFRSPDTQYF.

The chain joins TRBV29-1 to TRBJ1-2; the match to TRBD1 covers 8 bases. In germline, CDR1 is SQVTM, CDR2 ANQGSEA. J lost 7 bases, V lost 3 bases, and 7 bases had no gene match. The length of the CDR3 is 13 residues. The CDR3 reads CSVEGGRGLGYTF. The CDR3, as DNA: TGCAGCGTTGAGGGCGGCAGGGGGCTTGGCTACACCTTC.

The rearrangement links TRBV6-8 to TRBJ1-5; 8 nucleotides match TRBD1. CDR1 and CDR2 from the germline V gene are MNHGY and SAAAGT. The ends lost 6 bases at V and 1 base at J; junction bases unmatched: 5. CDR3 length: 15 amino acids. CDR3 DNA sequence: TGTGCCAGCAGACCCACAGGGGGAAGCAATCAGCCCCAGCATTTT. Translation: CASRPTGGSNQPQHF.

In this sample, this clone turned up a few times. This sequence joins TRBV11-3 and TRBJ2-5, with no clear D. The germline V gene has CDR1 SGHNT and CDR2 YENEEA. CDR3 length: 15 amino acids. The V end was cut by 8 bases, the J end by 1 base, with 17 bases between. Here the CDR3 DNA reads TGTGCCAGCCGACCCTTCGTGCGGTCCCAAGAGACCCAGTACTTC. The encoded protein is CASRPFVRSQETQYF.

In this sample, this clone turned up once. The rearrangement links TRBV6-8 to TRBJ2-3; 7 bases line up with TRBD2. V was clipped by 8 bases and J by 1 base; unmatched bases: 21. The germline V gene has CDR1 MNHGY and CDR2 SAAAGT. The CDR3 covers 19 residues. The CDR3 DNA reads TGTGCCAGCCGACCGGGCCCCCTAGCGGCCCTAGCACGCACAGATACGCAGTATTTT. It translates to CASRPGPLAALARTDTQYF.

This clone has more than one count but fewer than ten. The V and J genes are TRBV11-3 and TRBJ2-5, with 9 nucleotides matching TRBD1. V lost 1 base, J lost 1 base, and 1 base stayed unmatched. The CDR3 is 15 amino acids. Germline loops: CDR1 SGHNT, CDR2 YENEEA. CDR3 sequence (DNA): TGTGCCAGCAGCTTAGGACAGGGGGTCCAAGAGACCCAGTACTTC. Protein product: CASSLGQGVQETQYF.

This clone appeared a single time. The chain is built from TRBV11-3 and TRBJ2-5, with 12 bases that match TRBD1. Germline V lookup: CDR1 SGHNT, CDR2 YENEEA. V trimming: 5 bases; J trimming: 5 bases; junction bases outside the gene matches: 6. The CDR3 runs to 15 residues. CDR3 region: CASSHPGQGAETQYF. CDR3 DNA sequence: TGTGCCAGCAGCCATCCGGGACAGGGGGCGGAGACCCAGTACTTC.

The rearrangement uses TRBV5-1 and TRBJ2-5; 9 nucleotides align to TRBD1. The V and J ends lost 2 bases and 4 bases, in that order; junction bases with no gene match: 3. Per the germline V gene, CDR1 is SGHRS and CDR2 is YFSETQ. The CDR3 has 14 residues. CDR3 bases: TGCGCCAGCAGCTTACAGGGGGCTGGAGAGACCCAGTACTTC. The encoded protein is CASSLQGAGETQYF. Full variable domain (rest looked up from reference TRBV5-1 and TRBJ2-5): KAGVTQTPRYLIKTRGQQVTLSCSPISGHRSVSWYQQTPGQGLQFLFEYFSETQRNKGNFPGRFSGRQFSNSRSEMNVSTLELGDSALYLCASSLQGAGETQYFGPGTRLLVL.

The chain has TRBV28 and TRBJ1-1, with a possible D match to TRBD1 (6 bases). The CDR3 loop spans 14 amino acids. V was trimmed by 4 bases and J by 4 bases, leaving 13 bases between them. In germline, CDR1 is MDHEN, CDR2 SYDVKM. The CDR3 reads CASSSSGEVTEAFF. CDR3 DNA sequence: TGTGCCAGCAGTTCATCAGGGGAGGTCACTGAAGCTTTCTTT. Full variable domain (outside the CDR3, taken from reference TRBV28 and TRBJ1-1): DVKVTQSSRYLVKRTGEKVFLECVQDMDHENMFWYRQDPGLGLRLIYFSYDVKMKEKGDIPEGYSVSREKKERFSLILESASTNQTSMYLCASSSSGEVTEAFFGQGTRLTVV.

V gene TRBV6-8 combines with J gene TRBJ2-6; 9 bases match TRBD1. V was pared by 10 bases and J by 0 bases, with 10 bases of the junction left unmatched. Germline V gene data show CDR1 as MNHGY and CDR2 as SAAAGT. The CDR3 is made up of 17 amino acids. CDR3 sequence: CAIPAGTGSSGANVLTF. The CDR3 region has the DNA TGTGCCATTCCTGCCGGGACAGGGAGCTCTGGGGCCAACGTCCTGACTTTC.

The rearrangement links TRBV11-3 to TRBJ1-1; D unclear. The V and J ends lost 3 bases and 0 bases respectively, with 8 bases between them. The CDR3 is made up of 14 amino acids. CDR1 and CDR2 from the germline V gene are SGHNT and YENEEA. The CDR3, as DNA: TGTGCCAGCAGCTTGTATGGAATGAACACTGAAGCTTTCTTT. This encodes CASSLYGMNTEAFF.

The chain has TRBV5-1 and TRBJ2-7; 7 bases fit TRBD2. The CDR3 spans 15 residues. J lost 3 bases, V lost 0 bases, and 6 bases had no gene match. The germline CDR1 and CDR2 sequences are SGHRS and YFSETQ. The CDR3, as DNA: TGCGCCAGCAGCTTGGACCCGGGGACTAACTACGAGCAGTACTTC. Its protein is CASSLDPGTNYEQYF.

The chain has TRBV18 and TRBJ1-5; TRBD1 matches 7 bases. The CDR3 is 14 amino acids. The ends lost 6 bases at V and 3 bases at J; junction bases unmatched: 5. Germline loops: CDR1 KGHSH, CDR2 LQKENI. CDR3 DNA sequence: TGTGCCAGCTCCCGGGACAGCTCCAATCAGCCCCAGCATTTT. As protein: CASSRDSSNQPQHF.

The chain combines TRBV6-1 with TRBJ1-1; D may be TRBD1 (5 bases). Germline V gene sequence: CDR1 MNHNS, CDR2 SASEGT. This CDR3 region has 13 residues. V gave up 1 base and J gave up 7 bases, with 10 bases separating them. CDR3: CASSEVGTREAFF. The CDR3 DNA follows: TGTGCCAGCAGTGAAGTAGGGACTCGTGAAGCTTTCTTT.

The chain is built from TRBV11-3 and TRBJ1-1; 8 bases align to TRBD1. After removal of 4 bases from V and 3 bases from J, the junction contained 7 bases not matched to a gene. This CDR3 comprises 15 residues. CDR1 SGHNT and CDR2 YENEEA come from the germline V gene. The CDR3 nucleotides are TGTGCCAGCAGCTCCCCAGGGGGCGGTCACACTGAAGCTTTCTTT. This sequence encodes CASSSPGGGHTEAFF.

The V gene is TRBV29-1, the J gene TRBJ2-4; TRBD1 is a possible D gene (5 bases). The CDR3 runs to 12 residues. CDR1 is SQVTM, CDR2 ANQGSEA, per germline. V was cut by 2 bases and J by 9 bases, with 11 bases left in between. The CDR3 nucleotides are TGCAGCGTTGAAATCCAGGGCATCATTCAGTACTTC. This encodes CSVEIQGIIQYF.

This chain uses TRBV6-8 with TRBJ1-3; 9 bases match TRBD1. This CDR3 is 15 amino acids long. The V segment lost 2 bases and the J segment 6 bases; nucleotides outside the gene matches: 5. CDR1 and CDR2 from the germline V gene are MNHGY and SAAAGT. The CDR3 reads CASSYGGQGENTIYF. The CDR3 DNA sequence: TGTGCCAGCAGTTACGGGGGACAGGGAGAAAACACCATATATTTT.

The chain couples TRBV11-3 to TRBJ2-1; TRBD2 matches 10 bases. The V gene end was trimmed by 5 bases and the J gene end by 9 bases; junction bases not matched to a gene: 10. The CDR3 sequence is 15 residues long. Germline lookup yields CDR1 SGHNT and CDR2 YENEEA. The CDR3 here is CASSAPVASGSEQFF. CDR3 DNA: TGTGCCAGCAGCGCCCCGGTGGCTAGCGGGAGTGAGCAGTTCTTC.

About this clone itself: Sequence at one end of the junction differs from germline and may be a read error. The CDR3 spells CAISLGLDEQFF. The DNA for the CDR3 is TGTGCCATCAGTCTCGGTTTGGATGAGCAGTTCTTC. The chain is built from TRBV6-8 and TRBJ2-1; D gene uncertain. CDR3 length: 12 amino acids. CDR1 is MNHGY and CDR2 is SAAAGT in the germline V gene.

This clone was observed a single time. This chain connects TRBV29-1 to TRBJ1-3; a weak D match, TRBD1 (5 bases). V lost 6 bases to trimming and J lost 4 bases, with 13 bases between them. The CDR3 consists of 13 residues. Germline-derived CDR1 and CDR2 are SQVTM and ANQGSEA. The CDR3, as DNA: TGCAGCGTCCGGGGACTTGGAGGAAACACCATATATTTT. As protein: CSVRGLGGNTIYF. The full variable domain, rest sourced from reference TRBV29-1 and TRBJ1-3, is SAVISQKPSRDICQRGTSLTIQCQVDSQVTMMFWYRQQPGQSLTLIATANQGSEATYESGFVIDKFPISRPNLTFSTLTVSNMSPEDSSIYLCSVRGLGGNTIYFGEGSWLTVV.

This clone was seen once. The rearrangement links TRBV7-1 to TRBJ2-7; no reliable D call. TRBV7-1 is designated an ORF whose function remains uncertain. V was cut by 4 bases and J by 4 bases, with 11 bases left in between. The CDR3 length is 13 residues. CDR3 sequence (DNA): TGTGCCAGCAGCTTAATTGCAGGATACGAGCAGTACTTC. This encodes CASSLIAGYEQYF.

The chain is built from TRBV11-3 and TRBJ2-2; D is unresolved. The length of the CDR3 is 14 residues. Germline V gene sequence: CDR1 SGHNT, CDR2 YENEEA. Trimming cost V 6 bases and J 4 bases, with 12 bases left between them. CDR3 region: CASRYSSSTGELFF. In nucleotides, the CDR3 is TGTGCCAGCAGATATTCCAGCTCCACCGGGGAGCTGTTTTTT.